The 22 T cell receptor beta chains given below trace back to one sample, sequenced in a study of cytomegalovirus exposure and HLA in healthy donors. The PCR had 60 Vbeta and 13 Jbeta primers. Data came from immunoSEQ multiplex PCR; TCRdb stores just in-frame clones and leaves some out. Of under 300,000 clones listed, roughly four fifths are singletons. Sequences were obtained from PBMCs. The receptors were gathered from a woman aged 55-70 years in good health and CMV-seropositive.

This chain links TRBV2 with TRBJ2-5; D is unresolved. CDR1 and CDR2 (germline): SNHLY, FYNNEI. This CDR3 spans 13 amino acids. Trimming took off 5 bases at V and 5 bases at J, with 12 bases between the two ends. CDR3 DNA: TGTGCCAGCAGTACTAACCTTAGGGAGACCCAGTACTTC. Translating gives CASSTNLRETQYF.

The chain carries TRBV5-1 and TRBJ2-1, with TRBD2 matching 7 bases. The V and J ends lost 4 bases and 7 bases, in that order; junction bases with no gene match: 11. Germline V lookup: CDR1 SGHRS, CDR2 YFSETQ. CDR3 size: 15 residues. CDR3 in amino acids: CASSPLTSRMNEQFF. The CDR3 bases are TGCGCCAGCAGCCCCTTGACTAGCCGTATGAATGAGCAGTTCTTC.

The gene calls are TRBV5-1 and TRBJ1-1, with D tentatively TRBD1 (6 bases). There are 14 residues in the CDR3. CDR1 and CDR2 (germline): SGHRS, YFSETQ. Trimming took off 5 bases at V and 1 base at J, with 12 bases between the two ends. The CDR3 region has the DNA TGCGCCAGCAGTAAGGACAGCCCGAACACTGAAGCTTTCTTT. Amino acids: CASSKDSPNTEAFF.

This clone was recorded a few times. V is TRBV27 and J is TRBJ1-5; TRBD1 aligns across 8 bases. Germline-derived CDR1 and CDR2 are MNHEY and SMNVEV (reference sequence). The V segment lost 5 bases and the J segment 4 bases; nucleotides outside the gene matches: 4. CDR3 length: 14 amino acids. The CDR3 nucleotides are TGTGCCAGCAGTCTCCGACAGGGGAATCAGCCCCAGCATTTT. Protein product: CASSLRQGNQPQHF.

This chain links TRBV14 with TRBJ1-2; a weak D match, TRBD1 (5 bases). V lost 4 bases and J 8 bases, leaving 14 bases between the germline ends. The CDR3 spans 13 residues. Germline-derived CDR1 and CDR2 are SGHDN and FVKESK. The CDR3 region has the DNA TGTGCCAGCAGCCCAGGGTTGGAGCGCGGCTACACCTTC. This encodes CASSPGLERGYTF.

The rearrangement links TRBV7-3 to TRBJ2-2; TRBD2 matches 15 bases. The CDR3 sequence is 17 residues long. J gave up 7 bases and V 5 bases, and 8 bases lay outside the gene matches. CDR1 and CDR2 from the germline V gene are SGHTA and FQGTGA. CDR3 DNA: TGTGCCAGCAGCCTCGGACTAGCGGGAGGGCTGGGCGGGGAGCTGTTTTTT. It encodes CASSLGLAGGLGGELFF.

The chain couples TRBV5-5 to TRBJ1-1, with D perhaps TRBD1 (6 bases). CDR1 and CDR2 from the germline V gene are SGHKS and YYEKEE (reference sequence). The CDR3 has 14 amino acids. V was trimmed by 3 bases and J by 5 bases, leaving 14 bases between them. CDR3 sequence: CASSSAGGPTEAFF. The CDR3 DNA is TGTGCCAGCAGCTCTGCGGGGGGGCCGACTGAAGCTTTCTTT.

This clone was recorded a few times. This chain links TRBV7-3 with TRBJ2-1, with TRBD1 identical over 9 bases. The germline V gene has CDR1 SGHTA and CDR2 FQGTGA. The CDR3 sequence is 16 residues long. J was trimmed by 9 bases and V by 0 bases; bases with no gene match: 9. The CDR3 coding sequence is TGTGCCAGCAGCTTAACTTGGGGACAGGGATCAGCTGAGCAGTTCTTC. It yields the protein CASSLTWGQGSAEQFF.

The rearrangement joins TRBV9 to TRBJ2-7; 9 bases line up with TRBD1. V lost 0 bases, J lost 2 bases, and 3 bases stayed unmatched. The CDR3 has 15 amino acids. Germline CDR1 reads SGDLS; CDR2 reads YYNGEE. The CDR3 region is CASSVGGTGTYEQYF. CDR3 sequence (DNA): TGTGCCAGCAGCGTAGGAGGGACAGGGACCTACGAGCAGTACTTC.

The CDR3 protein is CASSPGGWVSSYEQYF. In DNA form, the CDR3 reads TGTGCCAGCTCGCCGGGTGGTTGGGTAAGCTCCTACGAGCAGTACTTC. The chain carries TRBV18 and TRBJ2-7; no clear D. Trimming took 6 bases from V and 0 from J, leaving 18 bases between them. CDR1 and CDR2 from the germline V gene are KGHSH and LQKENI. The CDR3 is 16 amino acids.

The chain recombines TRBV28 with TRBJ2-5; 7 bases line up with TRBD1. The CDR3 runs to 15 residues. Germline loops: CDR1 MDHEN, CDR2 SYDVKM. V gave up 5 bases and J gave up 1 base; unmatched junction bases: 7. The CDR3 reads CASSRAGGVQETQYF. In nucleotides, the CDR3 is TGTGCCAGCAGTCGGGCAGGGGGTGTCCAAGAGACCCAGTACTTC.

The V call is TRBV16, the J call TRBJ2-3, with no clear D. Germline V gene data show CDR1 as KGHSY and CDR2 as FQNENV. Trimming pared 0 bases from V and 4 bases from J, leaving 14 bases between. This CDR3 is 16 amino acids long. The DNA for the CDR3 is TGTGCCAGCAGCCAATCGGCCCCAGGTTCAGCAGATACGCAGTATTTT. Protein product: CASSQSAPGSADTQYF.

This sequence joins TRBV6-5 and TRBJ2-7; 7 positions match TRBD1. V shed 6 bases, J shed 7 bases, and the junction held 9 bases outside the gene matches. Germline CDR1 reads MNHEY; CDR2 reads SVGAGI. This CDR3 region has 13 residues. CDR3 bases: TGTGCCAGCAGCCCCTCGAGGGGGCATGAGCAGTACTTC. The encoded protein is CASSPSRGHEQYF.

This chain uses TRBV5-1 with TRBJ2-6, with TRBD2 matching 13 bases. The junction had 12 bases not matched to a gene; V was cut back by 3 bases and J by 0 bases. CDR3 length: 21 residues. Per germline, CDR1 SGHRS and CDR2 YFSETQ. The DNA of the CDR3 is TGCGCCAGCAGCTCCCAACCGGGACTAGCGGGAACACACTCTGGGGCCAACGTCCTGACTTTC. It translates to CASSSQPGLAGTHSGANVLTF.

About this clone: Compared with germline, one end of the junction differs, possibly owing to a read error. V gene TRBV7-9 combines with J gene TRBJ2-7; 10 nucleotides match TRBD2. Germline CDR1 reads SEHNR; CDR2 reads FQNEAQ (reference sequence). The CDR3 has 14 residues. CDR3 region: CSSSLEGLALEQYF. CDR3 DNA: TGTTCCAGCAGCTTAGAGGGACTAGCGCTCGAGCAGTACTTC.

The chain uses TRBV28 and TRBJ2-5, with D perhaps TRBD2 (6 bases). The assigned J gene may be wrong: the sequence end matches TRBJ2-7 better. This CDR3 has 14 amino acids. Germline V CDR1 and CDR2: MDHEN, SYDVKM. The CDR3 loop reads CASRPGLNSYEQYF. Written as DNA, the CDR3 is TGTGCCAGTCGCCCGGGACTTAATTCCTACGAGCAGTACTTC.

CDR3 amino acids: CASSLNRTGGATNEKLFF. The CDR3 region has the DNA TGTGCCAGCAGTTTGAACCGGACAGGGGGAGCAACTAATGAAAAACTGTTTTTT. The genes are TRBV27 and TRBJ1-4; 10 bases align to TRBD1. Trimming removed 3 bases from V and 0 bases from J; junction bases left unmatched: 7. In germline, CDR1 is MNHEY, CDR2 SMNVEV (reference sequence). The CDR3 spans 18 residues.

V is TRBV5-1 and J is TRBJ2-6; TRBD1 might be the D (7 bases). Germline V gene lookup returns CDR1 SGHRS and CDR2 YFSETQ. The CDR3 has 18 residues. Between the trimmed V and J ends, which lost 0 bases and 0 bases, there was a span of 13 bases. The CDR3 here is CASSLAGGLNSGANVLTF. The DNA of the CDR3 is TGCGCCAGCAGCTTGGCAGGGGGACTCAACTCTGGGGCCAACGTCCTGACTTTC.

The chain uses TRBV18 and TRBJ1-3; tentatively, D is TRBD1 (6 bases). CDR1 KGHSH and CDR2 LQKENI come from the germline V gene. The length of the CDR3 is 15 residues. Trimming removed 6 bases from V and 0 bases from J, with 12 bases in between. CDR3 residues: CASSPDRPSGNTIYF. The CDR3 DNA follows: TGTGCCAGCTCTCCCGACAGGCCCTCTGGAAACACCATATATTTT.

The chain links TRBV6-1 to TRBJ2-5, with a tentative D call TRBD1 (5 bases). Germline-derived CDR1 and CDR2 are MNHNS and SASEGT. V lost 2 bases and J lost 1, with 8 bases in between. The CDR3 spans 14 residues. This chain's CDR3 is CASSETQAQETQYF. Written as DNA, the CDR3 is TGTGCCAGCAGTGAAACACAGGCCCAAGAGACCCAGTACTTC.

V is TRBV29-1 and J is TRBJ2-3, with D perhaps matching TRBD1 (6 bases). This CDR3 has 14 residues. Deletions cut 6 bases from V and 1 base from J, with 14 bases between. Germline CDR1 is SQVTM and CDR2 is ANQGSEA. The CDR3 DNA reads as TGCAGCGTCGATTACAGGGTCGGCACAGATACGCAGTATTTT. Protein sequence: CSVDYRVGTDTQYF.

V usage is TRBV27 and J usage is TRBJ2-1, with D perhaps matching TRBD2 (6 bases). Trimming removed 1 base at V and 8 bases at J, with 15 bases between. The germline V gene has CDR1 MNHEY and CDR2 SMNVEV (reference sequence). CDR3 length: 15 residues. The CDR3 reads CASSLWLARKDEQFF. CDR3 sequence (DNA): TGTGCCAGCAGTTTATGGCTAGCGAGAAAGGATGAGCAGTTCTTC.